Listed here are 8 T cell receptor beta chains from one sample, sequenced in a study of T cell repertoires in cytomegalovirus infection. TCRdb re-derived calls from the reads in MiXCR, one entry per CDR3 protein. The table lists around 530,000 distinct CDR3 sequences, 16% of them singletons. The sequencing input was CD8+ T cells from PBMCs. These receptors all come from a human donor in good health (CMV status not recorded). Some clones in this sample may be carry-over from other donors' samples.

This chain links TRBV29-1 with TRBJ2-7; D may be TRBD2 (6 bases). CDR1 SQVTM and CDR2 ANQGSEA come from the germline V gene. V gave up 0 bases and J gave up 0 bases, with 9 bases separating them. The CDR3 contains 14 residues. The DNA of the CDR3 is TGCAGCGTTGAAGAGGAGGGAGCCTCCTACGAGCAGTACTTC. It specifies CSVEEEGASYEQYF.

This clonotype appeared a few times. The V call is TRBV15, the J call TRBJ2-1; D is uncertain. CDR3 size: 14 residues. CDR1 is LNHNV and CDR2 is YYDKDF in the germline V gene (reference sequence). V was cut by 3 bases and J by 4 bases, with 10 bases left in between. The CDR3 reads CATSSQDSYNEQFF. The CDR3 region has the DNA TGTGCCACCAGCAGCCAAGACTCTTACAATGAGCAGTTCTTC.

This clonotype was recorded at least ten times. The rearrangement uses TRBV12-3 or TRBV12-4 and TRBJ1-1; a weak D match, TRBD1 (5 bases). V was trimmed by 10 bases and J by 0 bases, leaving 12 bases between them. This CDR3 region has 13 residues. The CDR3 here is CATIGALNTEAFF. CDR3 coding DNA: TGTGCCACTATAGGGGCCTTGAACACTGAAGCTTTCTTT.

This clonotype was seen repeatedly, ten times or more. V and J are TRBV7-7 and TRBJ2-1, with 14 nucleotides matching TRBD2. The V segment lost 5 bases and the J segment 0 bases; nucleotides outside the gene matches: 9. Germline CDR1 is SSHAT and CDR2 is FNYEAQ (reference sequence). The length of the CDR3 is 19 residues. CDR3 protein: CASSPRLAGGPGSYNEQFF. CDR3 bases: TGTGCCAGCAGCCCCCGACTAGCGGGGGGGCCTGGCTCCTACAATGAGCAGTTCTTC.

A few counts support this clonotype. One junction end disagrees with the germline gene, perhaps due to a read error. J is TRBJ2-7 and V is TRBV7-9; weak D call: TRBD2 (6 bases). Germline V gene lookup returns CDR1 SEHNR and CDR2 FQNEAQ (reference sequence). This CDR3 is 10 amino acids long. CDR3: CASSLEPAGF. The CDR3 DNA reads as TGTGCCAGCAGCTTAGAACCCGCGGGATTC.

The chain employs TRBV18 and TRBJ1-5, with D hard to call. Between the trimmed V and J ends, which lost 3 bases and 0 bases, there was a span of 6 bases. The V gene's germline CDR1 is KGHSH and CDR2 LQKENI. This CDR3 comprises 14 residues. The CDR3 bases are TGTGCCAGCTCACCGTCGGCTAGCAATCAGCCCCAGCATTTT. It translates to CASSPSASNQPQHF.

In this sample, this clonotype turned up a few times. The CDR3 here is CASSDTTGANTEAFF. The CDR3 DNA reads TGTGCCAGCAGTGATACGACAGGAGCTAACACTGAAGCTTTCTTT. The chain employs TRBV6-4 and TRBJ1-1; the D gene is possibly TRBD1 (6 bases). V was shortened by 3 bases and J by 2 bases, with 13 bases between the two germline ends. CDR3 length: 15 residues. Germline V gene lookup returns CDR1 MRHNA and CDR2 SNTAGT.

This chain uses TRBV9 with TRBJ1-1; possible D gene TRBD1, 5 bases. The CDR3 loop spans 15 amino acids. The V end was cut by 3 bases, the J end by 0 bases, with 12 bases between. Germline-derived CDR1 and CDR2 are SGDLS and YYNGEE. The CDR3: CASSGMDTMNTEAFF. The CDR3 coding sequence is TGTGCCAGCAGCGGGATGGACACAATGAACACTGAAGCTTTCTTT.